The present entry profiles one TCR beta chain with its context. The antigen it binds to is not known. One base away there is no much larger clone; base qualities are not given. In the prospective study, participants were about 18 to 89 years old, resided in 25 or so geographic areas of the United States, and were enrolled through a virtual design. In the prospective study, cohorts were assigned on the basis of participant-reported clinical history obtained from a screening survey and a study questionnaire. Recovered participants in ImmuneRACE Cohort 3 were defined as having two consecutive negative NP/OP PCR tests, clearance from a healthcare professional, or resolution of symptoms. Mobile phlebotomists in the prospective study collected whole blood, serum and a nasopharyngeal or oropharyngeal swab from every participant. Participants in the prospective study had the option to provide additional blood draws and questionnaires over an approximately 2-month period. Before DNA extraction, prospective study blood samples were shipped either frozen or at room temperature.

The immunoSEQ Assay, a bias-controlled multiplex PCR, was used to amplify TCRbeta CDR3 regions from genomic DNA. For the original study's pipeline: Nucleated cell counts per sample were estimated from amplification of reference gene primers within the assay. To quantify the absolute abundance of each unique TCRbeta CDR3 rearrangement, sequence reads were collapsed and filtered. For each sample, productive Simpson clonality was calculated as the square root of Simpson's diversity index across productive rearrangements. TCRdb took over this immuneACCESS table, retaining in-frame rearrangements with V and J assigned. Such tables are incomplete; in checked studies, under half of the missing clones stem from an unresolved V gene, and the remainder is unexplained. The DNA gave D and trimming, while V, J and clone size come from that table. This sample lists fewer than 350,000 clones; around nine tenths were detected once. The top ten clonotypes cover about 6% of the sample.

This record belongs to a study of blood T cell repertoires in COVID-19 (dated by TCRdb to about 2020). Background on the whole study: Samples covering the acute and convalescent phases of COVID-19 were provided by collaborators in the United States, Italy and Spain. The prospective study material was composed of cDNA or gDNA derived from T cells, B-cell-depleted T cells, or PBMCs. Deeply sampled blood TCRbeta repertoires from subjects exposed to, actively infected with, or recovered from COVID-19 were included in the dataset. The repertoires were released in a freely available public database intended as a resource for research on the immune response to SARS-CoV-2. Samples were obtained from the ongoing ImmuneRACE study (first 160 participants) and from over a thousand subjects provided by 6 global collaborators. The sample metadata nearly always contained a de-identified subject ID, COVID-19 status, age in years and sex. Where available, HLA class I and class II types were obtained from metadata supplied by the sample provider rather than from assay-based typing. The paper's findings and limits, for the study overall: How much clinical and demographic metadata was included differed by source and by participant, and the metadata was provided uncurated.

V loses 0 bases, J loses 7 bases, and the germline ends lie 12 bases apart. The germline V gene supplies CDR1 SQVTM and CDR2 ANQGSEA. The CDR3 goes from the cysteine to the phenylalanine over 13 residues. The DNA shown is the 39-base CDR3, in frame from base 1. The rearranged chain carries TRBV29-1 and TRBJ2-5; matching of 7 bases hints at TRBD1 as the D gene. This clonotype originated in a woman aged 40 to 55 who had recovered from COVID-19. The material sequenced was PBMCs or T cells enriched from blood (not recorded which). The sequenced DNA: TGCAGCGTTGAAGAATCAGGGGGAGGGACCCAGTACTTC. Its coded protein is CSVEESGGGTQYF.